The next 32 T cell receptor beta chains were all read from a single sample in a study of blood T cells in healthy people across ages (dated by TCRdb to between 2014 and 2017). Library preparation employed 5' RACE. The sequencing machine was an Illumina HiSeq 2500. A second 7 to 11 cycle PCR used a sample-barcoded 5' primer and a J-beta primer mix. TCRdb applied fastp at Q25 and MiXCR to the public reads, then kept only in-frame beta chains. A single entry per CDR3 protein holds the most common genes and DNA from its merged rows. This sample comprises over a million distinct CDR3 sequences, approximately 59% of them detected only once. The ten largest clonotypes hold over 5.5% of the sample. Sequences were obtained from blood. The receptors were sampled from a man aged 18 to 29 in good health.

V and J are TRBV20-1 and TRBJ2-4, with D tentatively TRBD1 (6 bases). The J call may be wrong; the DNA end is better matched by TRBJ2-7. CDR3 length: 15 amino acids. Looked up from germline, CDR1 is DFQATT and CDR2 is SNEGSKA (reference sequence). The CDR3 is CSARLARGNSYEQYF. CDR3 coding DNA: TGCAGTGCTAGACTAGCCAGGGGCAACTCCTACGAGCAGTACTTC.

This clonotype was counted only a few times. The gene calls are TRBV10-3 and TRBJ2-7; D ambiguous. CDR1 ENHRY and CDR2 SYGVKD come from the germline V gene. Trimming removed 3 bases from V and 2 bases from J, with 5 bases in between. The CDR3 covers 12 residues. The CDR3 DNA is TGTGCCATCAGTGACAGACCCTACGAGCAGTACTTC. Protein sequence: CAISDRPYEQYF.

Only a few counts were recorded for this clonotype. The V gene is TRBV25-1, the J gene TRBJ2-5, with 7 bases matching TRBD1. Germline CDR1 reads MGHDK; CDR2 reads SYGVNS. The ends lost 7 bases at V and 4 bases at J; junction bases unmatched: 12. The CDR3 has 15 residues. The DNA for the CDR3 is TGTGCCAGCACTGCAAGGGGACAGCATGGAGAGACCCAGTACTTC. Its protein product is CASTARGQHGETQYF. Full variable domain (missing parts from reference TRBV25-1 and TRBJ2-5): EADIYQTPRYLVIGTGKKITLECSQTMGHDKMYWYQQDPGMELHLIHYSYGVNSTEKGDLSSESTVSRIRTEHFPLTLESARPSHTSQYLCASTARGQHGETQYFGPGTRLLVL.

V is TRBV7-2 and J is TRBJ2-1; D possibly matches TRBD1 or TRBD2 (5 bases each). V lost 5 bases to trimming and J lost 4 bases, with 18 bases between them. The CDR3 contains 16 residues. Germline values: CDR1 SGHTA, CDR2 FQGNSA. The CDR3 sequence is CASSGVRGRSYNEQFF. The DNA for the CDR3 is TGTGCCAGCAGCGGAGTGAGGGGCCGGTCTTACAATGAGCAGTTCTTC.

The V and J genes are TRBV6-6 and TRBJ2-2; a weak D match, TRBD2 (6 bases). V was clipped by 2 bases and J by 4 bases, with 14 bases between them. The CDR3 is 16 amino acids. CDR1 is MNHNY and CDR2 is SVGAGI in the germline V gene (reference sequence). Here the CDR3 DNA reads TGTGCCAGCAGTTACCAAACCGGAGGGGTCACCGGGGAGCTGTTTTTT. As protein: CASSYQTGGVTGELFF.

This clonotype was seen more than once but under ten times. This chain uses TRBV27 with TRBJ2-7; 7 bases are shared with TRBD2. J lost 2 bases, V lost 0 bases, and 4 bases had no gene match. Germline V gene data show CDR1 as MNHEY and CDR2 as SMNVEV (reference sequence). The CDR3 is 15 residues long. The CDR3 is CASSLSLAHTYEQYF. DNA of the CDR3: TGTGCCAGCAGTTTATCACTAGCGCATACCTACGAGCAGTACTTC.

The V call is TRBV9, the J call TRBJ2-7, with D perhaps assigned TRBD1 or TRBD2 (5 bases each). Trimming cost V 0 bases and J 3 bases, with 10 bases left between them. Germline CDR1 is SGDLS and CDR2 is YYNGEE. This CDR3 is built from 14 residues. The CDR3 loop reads CASSVGGSYYEQYF. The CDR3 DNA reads TGTGCCAGCAGCGTAGGGGGGTCGTACTACGAGCAGTACTTC.

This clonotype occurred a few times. The CDR3 spells CASSHSPTTTNEQFF. CDR3 in DNA: TGCGCCAGCAGCCACTCCCCGACTACGACAAATGAGCAGTTCTTC. The V call is TRBV4-1, the J call TRBJ2-1; tentative D call: TRBD2 (5 bases). This CDR3 is built from 15 residues. Trimming removed 3 bases from V and 7 bases from J, with 16 bases in between. Germline values: CDR1 MGHRA, CDR2 YSYEKL.

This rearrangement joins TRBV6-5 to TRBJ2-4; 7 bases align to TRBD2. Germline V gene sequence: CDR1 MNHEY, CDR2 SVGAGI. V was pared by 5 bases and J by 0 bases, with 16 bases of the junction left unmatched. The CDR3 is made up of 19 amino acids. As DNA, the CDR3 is TGTGCCAGCAGTCCCGGGGGGAGGGAGTTGTCCCTAGCCAAAAACATTCAGTACTTC. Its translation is CASSPGGRELSLAKNIQYF.

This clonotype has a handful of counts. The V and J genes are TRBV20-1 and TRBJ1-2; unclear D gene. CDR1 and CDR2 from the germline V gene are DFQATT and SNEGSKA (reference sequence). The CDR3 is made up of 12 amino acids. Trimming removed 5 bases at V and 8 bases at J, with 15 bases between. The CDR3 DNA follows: TGCAGTGCTCCGAGGACCACTGGAGGCTACACCTTC. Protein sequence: CSAPRTTGGYTF.

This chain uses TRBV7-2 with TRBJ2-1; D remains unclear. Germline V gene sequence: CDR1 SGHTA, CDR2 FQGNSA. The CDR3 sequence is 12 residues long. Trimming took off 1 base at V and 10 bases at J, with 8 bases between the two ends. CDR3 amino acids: CASSLGWAEQFF. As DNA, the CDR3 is TGTGCCAGCAGCTTAGGTTGGGCAGAGCAGTTCTTC. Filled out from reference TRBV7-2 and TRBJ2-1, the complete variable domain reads GAGVSQSPSNKVTEKGKDVELRCDPISGHTALYWYRQSLGQGLEFLIYFQGNSAPDKSGLPSDRFSAERTGGSVSTLTIQRTQQEDSAVYLCASSLGWAEQFFGPGTRLTVL.

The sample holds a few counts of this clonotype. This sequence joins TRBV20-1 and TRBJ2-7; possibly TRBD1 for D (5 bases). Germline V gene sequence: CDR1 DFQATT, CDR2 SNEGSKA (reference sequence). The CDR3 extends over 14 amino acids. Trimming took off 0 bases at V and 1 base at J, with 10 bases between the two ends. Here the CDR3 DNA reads TGCAGTGCTAGAGATTGGCAGGGTTCCTACGAGCAGTACTTC. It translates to CSARDWQGSYEQYF.

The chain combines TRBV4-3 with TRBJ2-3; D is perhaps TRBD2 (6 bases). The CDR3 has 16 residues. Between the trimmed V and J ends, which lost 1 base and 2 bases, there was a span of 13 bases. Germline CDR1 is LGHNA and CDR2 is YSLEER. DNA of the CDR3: TGCGCCAGCAGCCAAGGCCCGGGGGTAACCACAGATACGCAGTATTTT. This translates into CASSQGPGVTTDTQYF.

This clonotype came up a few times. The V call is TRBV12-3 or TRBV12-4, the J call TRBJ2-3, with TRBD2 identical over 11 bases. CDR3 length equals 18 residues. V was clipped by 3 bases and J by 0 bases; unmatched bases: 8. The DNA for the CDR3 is TGTGCCAGCAGTTTTTCTTTTGGGACTAGCGGTAGCACAGATACGCAGTATTTT. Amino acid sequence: CASSFSFGTSGSTDTQYF.

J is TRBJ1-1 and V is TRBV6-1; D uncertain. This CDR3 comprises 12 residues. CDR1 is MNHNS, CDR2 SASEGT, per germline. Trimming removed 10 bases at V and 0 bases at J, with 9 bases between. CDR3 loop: CATGRVNTEAFF. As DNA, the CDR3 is TGTGCCACCGGAAGGGTGAACACTGAAGCTTTCTTT.

This CDR3 reads CASSIDGYNEKLFF. As DNA, the CDR3 is TGCGCCAGCAGCATCGACGGATATAATGAAAAACTGTTTTTT. The gene calls are TRBV5-1 and TRBJ1-4; no definite D call. The CDR3 has 14 residues. Between the trimmed V and J ends, which lost 4 bases and 4 bases, there was a span of 11 bases. Looked up from germline, CDR1 is SGHRS and CDR2 is YFSETQ.

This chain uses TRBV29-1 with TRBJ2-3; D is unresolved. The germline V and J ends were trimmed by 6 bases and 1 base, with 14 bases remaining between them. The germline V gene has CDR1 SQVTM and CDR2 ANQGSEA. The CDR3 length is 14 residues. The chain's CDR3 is CSVDGRVGTDTQYF. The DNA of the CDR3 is TGCAGCGTCGACGGCCGGGTAGGCACAGATACGCAGTATTTT.

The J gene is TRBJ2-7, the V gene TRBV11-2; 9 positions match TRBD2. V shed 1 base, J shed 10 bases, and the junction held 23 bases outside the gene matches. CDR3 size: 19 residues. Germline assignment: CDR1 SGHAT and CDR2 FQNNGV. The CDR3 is CASSLAPGVAGETHGSQYF. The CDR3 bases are TGTGCCAGCAGCTTAGCCCCAGGAGTAGCGGGGGAGACCCATGGGTCCCAGTACTTC.

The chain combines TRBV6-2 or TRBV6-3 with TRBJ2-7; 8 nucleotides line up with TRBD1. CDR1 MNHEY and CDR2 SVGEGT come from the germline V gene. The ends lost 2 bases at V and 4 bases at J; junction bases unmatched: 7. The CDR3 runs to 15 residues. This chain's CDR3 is CASSYLDRGEYEQYF. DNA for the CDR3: TGTGCCAGCAGTTACCTTGACAGGGGCGAATACGAGCAGTACTTC.

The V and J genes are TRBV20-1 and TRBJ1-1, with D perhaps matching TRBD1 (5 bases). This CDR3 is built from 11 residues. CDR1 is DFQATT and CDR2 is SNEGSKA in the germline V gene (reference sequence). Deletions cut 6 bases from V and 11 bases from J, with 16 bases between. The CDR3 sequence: CSAPFQGTAFF. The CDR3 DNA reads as TGCAGTGCCCCGTTCCAGGGTACTGCTTTCTTT.

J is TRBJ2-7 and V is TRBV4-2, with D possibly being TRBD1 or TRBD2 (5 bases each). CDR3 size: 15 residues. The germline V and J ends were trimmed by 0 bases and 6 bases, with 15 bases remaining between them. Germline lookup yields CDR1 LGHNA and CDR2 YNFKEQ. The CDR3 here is CASSQEDGGEGEQYF. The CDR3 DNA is TGTGCCAGCAGCCAAGAGGATGGGGGAGAGGGCGAGCAGTACTTC.

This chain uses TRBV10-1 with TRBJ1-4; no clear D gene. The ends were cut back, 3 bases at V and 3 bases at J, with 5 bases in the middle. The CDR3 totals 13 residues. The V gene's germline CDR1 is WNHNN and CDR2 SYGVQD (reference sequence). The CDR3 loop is CASSDTANEKLFF. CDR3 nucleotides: TGCGCCAGCAGTGATACAGCTAATGAAAAACTGTTTTTT.

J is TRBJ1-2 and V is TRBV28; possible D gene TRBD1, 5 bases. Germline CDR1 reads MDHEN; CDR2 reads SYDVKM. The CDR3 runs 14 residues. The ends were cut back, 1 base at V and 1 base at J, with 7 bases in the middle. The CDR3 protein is CASSLFRVNYGYTF. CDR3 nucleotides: TGTGCCAGCAGTTTATTCAGGGTTAACTATGGCTACACCTTC.

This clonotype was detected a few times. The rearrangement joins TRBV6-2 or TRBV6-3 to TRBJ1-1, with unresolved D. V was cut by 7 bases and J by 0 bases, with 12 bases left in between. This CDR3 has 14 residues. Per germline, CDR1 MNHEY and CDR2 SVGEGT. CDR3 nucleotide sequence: TGTGCCAGCAAAGGACCGAACATGAACACTGAAGCTTTCTTT. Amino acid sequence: CASKGPNMNTEAFF.

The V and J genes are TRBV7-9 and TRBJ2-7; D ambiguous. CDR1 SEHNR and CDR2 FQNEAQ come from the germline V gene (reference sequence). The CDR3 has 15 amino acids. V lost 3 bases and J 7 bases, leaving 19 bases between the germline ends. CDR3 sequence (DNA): TGTGCCAGCAGCTTCTTAGTAAAGGTTCGCGATGAGCAGTACTTC. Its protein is CASSFLVKVRDEQYF.

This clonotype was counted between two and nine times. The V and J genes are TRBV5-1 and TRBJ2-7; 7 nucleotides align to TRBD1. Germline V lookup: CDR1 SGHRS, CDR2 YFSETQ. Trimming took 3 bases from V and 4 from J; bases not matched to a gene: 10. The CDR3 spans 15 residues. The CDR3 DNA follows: TGCGCCAGCAGCTACCGGGACAGAGGCAAATACGAGCAGTACTTC. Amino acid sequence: CASSYRDRGKYEQYF.

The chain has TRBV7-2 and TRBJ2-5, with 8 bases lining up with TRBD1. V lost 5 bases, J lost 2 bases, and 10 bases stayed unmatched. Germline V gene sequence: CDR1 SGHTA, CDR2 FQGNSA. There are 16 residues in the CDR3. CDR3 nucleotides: TGTGCCAGCAGCCCCCAAAGGGGACAGGCGCAAGAGACCCAGTACTTC. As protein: CASSPQRGQAQETQYF.

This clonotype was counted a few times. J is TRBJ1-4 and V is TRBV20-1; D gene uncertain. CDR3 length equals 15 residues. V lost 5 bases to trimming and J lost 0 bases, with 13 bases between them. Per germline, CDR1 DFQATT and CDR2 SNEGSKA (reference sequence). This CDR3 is CSASMTPATNEKLFF. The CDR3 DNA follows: TGCAGTGCTTCTATGACCCCTGCAACTAATGAAAAACTGTTTTTT.

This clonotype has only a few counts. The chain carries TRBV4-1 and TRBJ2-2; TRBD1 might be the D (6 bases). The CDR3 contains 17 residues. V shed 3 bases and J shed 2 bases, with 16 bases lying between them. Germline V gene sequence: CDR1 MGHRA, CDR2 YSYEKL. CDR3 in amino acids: CASSQRVGGDNTGELFF. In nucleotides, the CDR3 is TGCGCCAGCAGCCAGAGAGTAGGGGGAGATAACACCGGGGAGCTGTTTTTT.

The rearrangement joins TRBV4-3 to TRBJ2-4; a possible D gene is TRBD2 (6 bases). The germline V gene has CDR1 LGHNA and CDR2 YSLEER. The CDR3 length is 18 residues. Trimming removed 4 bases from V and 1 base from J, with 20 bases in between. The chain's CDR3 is CASSPLGGEHGAKNIQYF. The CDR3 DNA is TGCGCCAGCAGCCCACTCGGAGGGGAACACGGGGCCAAAAACATTCAGTACTTC.

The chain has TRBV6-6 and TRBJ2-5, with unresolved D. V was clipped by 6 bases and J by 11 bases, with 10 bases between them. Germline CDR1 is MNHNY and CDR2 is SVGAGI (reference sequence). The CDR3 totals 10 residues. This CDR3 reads CASSTVEQYF. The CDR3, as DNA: TGTGCCAGCAGCACGGTTGAGCAGTACTTC.

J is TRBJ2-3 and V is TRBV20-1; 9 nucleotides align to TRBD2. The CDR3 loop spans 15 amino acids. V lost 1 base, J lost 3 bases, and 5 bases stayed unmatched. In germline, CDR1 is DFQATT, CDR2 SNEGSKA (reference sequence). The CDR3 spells CSARVKRGVTDTQYF. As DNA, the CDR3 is TGCAGTGCTAGAGTTAAGCGGGGGGTAACAGATACGCAGTATTTT.